This T cell receptor beta chain came from a study of blood T cells in healthy people across ages. Alongside a J-beta primer mix, a sample-barcoded 5' primer served in a second PCR lasting roughly 7 to 11 cycles. Unique molecular identifiers of 12 random nucleotides labeled each cDNA. TCRdb independently ran MiXCR on the 5' RACE reads; one entry per CDR3 protein. In the table there are approximately 1,700,000 distinct CDR3 sequences, roughly two fifths of which are singletons. Donation came from healthy Caucasian individuals in Russia who were aged roughly 6 to 95. The CDR3 runs 13 residues. With V trimmed by 5 bases and J by 12 bases, 10 bases remained unmatched. Germline-derived CDR1 and CDR2 are MNHEY and SVGEGT. This clonotype was counted only a few times. What it recognizes is unknown. General observations from the study: A roughly linear fall in TCR beta diversity per million T cells was seen with increasing age. Long-lived donors had more naive CD4+ cells and higher diversity than aged donors.

V is TRBV6-2 or TRBV6-3 and J is TRBJ2-1; 7 bases match TRBD1. The receptor comes from a human donor in good health. Material for sequencing was blood. The CDR3 sequence: CASSLRDRKGQFF. The CDR3 region has the DNA TGTGCCAGCAGTCTCCGGGACAGAAAGGGGCAGTTCTTC.